This TCR beta chain came from a study of human T cells and chemical hapten exposure. In the study overall: Donors were sensitized with 2% DPC on the upper inner arm. TCR yield per sample varied, mainly due to pooled library volumes.

Germline CDR1 and CDR2: SGHTS and YDEGEE. CDR3 length: 15 residues. Trimming took off 5 bases at V and 0 bases at J, with 12 bases between the two ends. This clonotype was counted many times. Its antigen is as yet unknown. The time point denotes: pre-sensitization, week 0. The treatment denotes: therapeutic diphenylcyclopropenone sensitization with weekly scalp DPC. The study, taken as a whole, reports: With DPC sensitization, TCRs exceeding 1 in 1000 frequency showed no change.

Unique molecular identifiers were affixed to discrete cDNA molecules within the library. One entry per CDR3 protein, called by TCRdb with MiXCR from the RACE reads. This sample has about 68,000 distinct CDR3 sequences, with approximately 10% found just once. V is TRBV5-8 and J is TRBJ1-5; D is unclear. This sequence originates from a woman aged 50 to 65 with alopecia areata. Some clones in this sample may be carry-over from other donors' samples. Here the sequenced sample was whole blood, taken in connection with sensitization to the hapten diphenylcyclopropenone (DPC). CDR3 coding DNA: TGTGCCAGCAGTCTGGCGGTTCATAGCAATCAGCCCCAGCATTTT. It yields the protein CASSLAVHSNQPQHF.